Below are 8 T cell receptor beta chains sequenced from a single sample in a study of T cells expressing NK-cell markers. From its re-call of the 5' RACE reads, TCRdb lists each CDR3 protein once, without DNA. This sample's table reports 400,000 to 500,000 distinct CDR3 sequences. Sequenced sample: blood T cells: a sorted CD56 or NKG2C T cell subset, CD4+ or CD8+ T cells, or bulk PBMC T cells (not recorded which). The receptors derive from a woman aged 18 to 69 in good health.

The J gene is TRBJ2-7, the V gene TRBV29-1; TCRdb's assignment of TRBD1 cannot be checked, as there is no DNA. CDR3 size: 15 residues. Germline V gene sequence: CDR1 SQVTM, CDR2 ANQGSEA. CDR3 region: CSVVISPPGAYEQYF.

V usage is TRBV6-2 or TRBV6-3 and J usage is TRBJ2-5. The CDR3 spans 15 residues. The germline V gene has CDR1 MNHEY and CDR2 SVGEGT. CDR3 residues: CASSYLATQQETQYF.

The chain is built from TRBV14 and TRBJ2-7; TCRdb proposes TRBD2, but this gene call is untestable without DNA. The CDR3 loop spans 14 amino acids. CDR1 and CDR2 from the germline V gene are SGHDN and FVKESK. CDR3 loop: CASSQVPSLDKQYF.

The rearrangement joins TRBV6-2 or TRBV6-3 to TRBJ1-1. Germline CDR1 is MNHEY and CDR2 is SVGEGT. The CDR3 extends over 14 amino acids. CDR3 in amino acids: CASNPIKRNTEAFF.

This rearrangement joins TRBV5-6 to TRBJ2-7. This CDR3 spans 16 amino acids. The germline gives CDR1 SGHDT, CDR2 YYEEEE. Here the CDR3 reads CASSLAGVTFSYEQYF. The complete variable domain, with remaining parts taken from reference TRBV5-6 and TRBJ2-7, reads DAGVTQSPTHLIKTRGQQVTLRCSPKSGHDTVSWYQQALGQGPQFIFQYYEEEERQRGNFPDRFSGHQFPNYSSELNVNALLLGDSALYLCASSLAGVTFSYEQYFGPGTRLTVT.

The chain is built from TRBV20-1 and TRBJ2-1. The length of the CDR3 is 11 residues. In germline, CDR1 is DFQATT, CDR2 SNEGSKA (reference sequence). CDR3 sequence reads: CSASRRNEQFF.

The rearrangement links TRBV4-3 to TRBJ2-7; TCRdb designates TRBD2, a call that cannot be tested without DNA. Germline CDR1 is LGHNA and CDR2 is YSLEER. This CDR3 is 16 amino acids long. The CDR3 loop is CASSQELAGVSYEQYF.

The chain links TRBV11-2 to TRBJ2-1; TCRdb reports TRBD2, a call that lacks DNA to check it against. This CDR3 region has 15 residues. Germline lookup yields CDR1 SGHAT and CDR2 FQNNGV. CDR3 residues: CASATLAGSYNEQFF.